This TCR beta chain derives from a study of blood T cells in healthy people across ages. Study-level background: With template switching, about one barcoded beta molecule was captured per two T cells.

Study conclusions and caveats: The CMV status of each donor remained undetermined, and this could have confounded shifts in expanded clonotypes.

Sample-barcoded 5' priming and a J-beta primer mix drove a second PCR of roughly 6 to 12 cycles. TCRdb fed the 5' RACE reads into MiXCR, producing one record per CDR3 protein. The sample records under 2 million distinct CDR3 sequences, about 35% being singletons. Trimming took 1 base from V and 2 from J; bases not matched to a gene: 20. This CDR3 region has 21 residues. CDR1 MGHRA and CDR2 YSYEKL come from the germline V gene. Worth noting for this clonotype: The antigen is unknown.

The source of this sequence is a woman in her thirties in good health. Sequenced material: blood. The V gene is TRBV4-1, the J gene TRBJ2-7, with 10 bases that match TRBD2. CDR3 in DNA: TGCGCCAGCAGCCAAGCCCCCGGGGGGGTGTATACTAGCGGGGTTACCTACGAGCAGTACTTC. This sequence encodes CASSQAPGGVYTSGVTYEQYF.